This record covers a single T cell receptor (beta chain). As yet, its antigen is unknown. The data stem from a study of cytomegalovirus exposure and HLA in healthy donors. Germline V gene sequence: CDR1 MNHEY, CDR2 SMNVEV (reference sequence). The V and J ends lost 6 bases and 4 bases, in that order; junction bases with no gene match: 4. CDR3 length equals 14 residues. Overall study findings and caveats: Reports credit the classifier with highly specific, highly sensitive diagnosis of cytomegalovirus status.

PCR primers comprised 60 Vbeta and 13 Jbeta primers. Assay: immunoSEQ multiplex PCR; the TCRdb copy retains only in-frame clones and omits some. The sample data list 29,000 or so clones. Sequencing was done on a sample of PBMCs. The rearrangement uses TRBV27 and TRBJ2-7, with 12 bases fitting TRBD1. The source is a man under 40 in good health and CMV-seronegative. The CDR3 reads CASSRDRGLYEQYF. CDR3 in DNA: TGTGCCAGCAGCCGGGACAGGGGGCTTTACGAGCAGTACTTC.